A single T cell receptor beta chain is shown here with its context. After removal of 5 bases from V and 8 bases from J, the junction contained 8 bases not matched to a gene. The CDR3 has 15 residues. Germline CDR1 SEHNR, CDR2 FQNEAQ (reference sequence). Original handling: Scientists estimated how many nucleated cells there were by amplifying reference gene primers. Measured with immunoSEQ multiplex PCR; TCRdb has only the in-frame clones, and not every one. For V, J and clone size, that table is used; D and trimming come from the DNA. The sample consists of about 350,000 clones, roughly 87% of them appearing once. In Seattle, patients joined the study during active infection and were tracked longitudinally. This entry is derived from a study of blood T cell repertoires in COVID-19. Study background: Sites across the United States, Italy and Spain contributed samples from acute and convalescent COVID-19. The cDNA or gDNA used as material had been derived from T cells, B-cell-depleted T cells, or PBMCs.

Sequencing was performed on peripheral blood. This chain uses TRBV7-9 with TRBJ1-6; TRBD1 matches 8 bases. The source of this sequence is a man aged 30 to 45 with COVID-19, enrolled during active disease. The CDR3 nucleotides read TGTGCCAGCAGCCAGGGGGCAGGGCGGGATTCACCCCTCCACTTT. Encoded protein: CASSQGAGRDSPLHF.